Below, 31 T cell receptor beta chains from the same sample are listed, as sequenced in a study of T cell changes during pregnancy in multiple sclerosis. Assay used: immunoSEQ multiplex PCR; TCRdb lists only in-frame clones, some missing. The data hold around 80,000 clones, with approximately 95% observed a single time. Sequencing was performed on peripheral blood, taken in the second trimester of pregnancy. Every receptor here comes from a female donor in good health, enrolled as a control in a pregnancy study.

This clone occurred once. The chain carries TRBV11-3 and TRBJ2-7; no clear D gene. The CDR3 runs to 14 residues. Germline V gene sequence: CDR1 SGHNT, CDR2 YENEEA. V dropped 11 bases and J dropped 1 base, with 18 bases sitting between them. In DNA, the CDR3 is TGTGCCCAACCCCGCAGGTCACGGTCCTACGAGCAGTACTTC. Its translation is CAQPRRSRSYEQYF.

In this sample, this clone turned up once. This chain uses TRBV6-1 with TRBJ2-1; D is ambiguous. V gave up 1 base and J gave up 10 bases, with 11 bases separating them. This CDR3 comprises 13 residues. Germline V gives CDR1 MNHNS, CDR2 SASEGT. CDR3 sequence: CASSEGPIVEQFF. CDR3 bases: TGTGCCAGCAGTGAAGGCCCAATAGTGGAGCAGTTCTTC.

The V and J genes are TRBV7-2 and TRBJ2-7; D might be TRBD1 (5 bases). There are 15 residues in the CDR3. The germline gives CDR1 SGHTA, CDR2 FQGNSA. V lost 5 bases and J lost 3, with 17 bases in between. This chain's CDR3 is CASSPTPLRGYEQYF. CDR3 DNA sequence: TGTGCCAGCAGCCCAACACCCCTTAGGGGCTACGAGCAGTACTTC.

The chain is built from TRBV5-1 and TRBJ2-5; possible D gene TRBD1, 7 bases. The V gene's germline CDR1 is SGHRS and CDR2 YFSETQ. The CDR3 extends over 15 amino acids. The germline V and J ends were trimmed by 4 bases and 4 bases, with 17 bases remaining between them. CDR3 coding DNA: TGCGCCAGCAGCCCCCAGGAGGGGGCGGGAGAGACCCAGTACTTC. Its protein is CASSPQEGAGETQYF.

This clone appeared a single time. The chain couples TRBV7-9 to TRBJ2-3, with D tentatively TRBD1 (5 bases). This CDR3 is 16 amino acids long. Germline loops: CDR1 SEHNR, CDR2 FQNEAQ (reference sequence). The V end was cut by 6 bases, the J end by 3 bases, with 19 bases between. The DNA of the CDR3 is TGTGCCAGCAGTTCCCCCCCAGGGTTGGTGACAGATACGCAGTATTTT. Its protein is CASSSPPGLVTDTQYF.

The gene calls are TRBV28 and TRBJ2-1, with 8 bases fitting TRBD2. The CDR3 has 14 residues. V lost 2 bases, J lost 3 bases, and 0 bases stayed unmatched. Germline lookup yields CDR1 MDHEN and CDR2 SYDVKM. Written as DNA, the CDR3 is TGTGCCAGCAGTTTACTAGCGGGCTACAATGAGCAGTTCTTC. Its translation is CASSLLAGYNEQFF.

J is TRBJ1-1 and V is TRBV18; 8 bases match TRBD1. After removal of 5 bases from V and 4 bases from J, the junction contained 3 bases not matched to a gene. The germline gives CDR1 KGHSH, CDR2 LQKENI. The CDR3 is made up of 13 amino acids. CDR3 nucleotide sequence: TGTGCCAGCTCAGGGACAGGAGGCACTGAAGCTTTCTTT. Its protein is CASSGTGGTEAFF.

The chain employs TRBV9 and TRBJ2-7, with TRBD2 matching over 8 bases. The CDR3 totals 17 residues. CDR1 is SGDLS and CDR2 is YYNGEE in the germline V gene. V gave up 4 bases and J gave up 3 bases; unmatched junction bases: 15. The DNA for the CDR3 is TGTGCCAGCAGCAATCTAGCGGGTGTCACTCCAAGCTACGAGCAGTACTTC. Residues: CASSNLAGVTPSYEQYF.

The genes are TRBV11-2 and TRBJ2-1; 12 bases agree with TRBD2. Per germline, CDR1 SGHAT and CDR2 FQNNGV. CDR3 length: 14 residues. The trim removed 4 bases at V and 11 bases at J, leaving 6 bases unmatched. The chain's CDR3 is CASSSQTSGSKQFF. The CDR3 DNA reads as TGTGCCAGCAGCTCTCAGACTAGCGGGAGTAAGCAGTTCTTC.

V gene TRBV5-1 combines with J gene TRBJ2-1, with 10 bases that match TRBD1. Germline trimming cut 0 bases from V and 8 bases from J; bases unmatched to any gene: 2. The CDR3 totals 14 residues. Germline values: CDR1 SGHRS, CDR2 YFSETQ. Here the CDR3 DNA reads TGCGCCAGCAGCTTGGGACAGGGGGCGCATGAGCAGTTCTTC. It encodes CASSLGQGAHEQFF.

The DNA of the CDR3 is TGTGCCAGCAGCAAAGACAGCTCCTACAATGAGCAGTTCTTC. The encoded protein is CASSKDSSYNEQFF. This chain links TRBV21-1 with TRBJ2-1; TRBD1 was called by the table and not checked on the DNA. TRBV21-1 is assigned pseudogene status. This CDR3 spans 14 amino acids.

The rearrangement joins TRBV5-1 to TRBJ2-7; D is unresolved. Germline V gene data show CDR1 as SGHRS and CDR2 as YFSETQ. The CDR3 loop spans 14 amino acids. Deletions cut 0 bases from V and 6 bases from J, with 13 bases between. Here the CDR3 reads CASSLGTVLIEQYF. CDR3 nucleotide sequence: TGCGCCAGCAGCTTGGGAACAGTTTTGATCGAGCAGTACTTC.

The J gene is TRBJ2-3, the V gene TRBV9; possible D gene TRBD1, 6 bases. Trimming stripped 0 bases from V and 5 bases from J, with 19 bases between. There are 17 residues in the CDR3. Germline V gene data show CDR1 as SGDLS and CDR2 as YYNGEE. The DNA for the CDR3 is TGTGCCAGCAGCGTAGGGGGGCGAGTGAGACTTGGAGATACGCAGTATTTT. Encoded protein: CASSVGGRVRLGDTQYF.

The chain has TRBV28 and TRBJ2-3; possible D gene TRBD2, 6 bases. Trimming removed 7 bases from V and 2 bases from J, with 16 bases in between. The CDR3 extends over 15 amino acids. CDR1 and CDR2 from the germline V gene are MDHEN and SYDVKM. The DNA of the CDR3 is TGTGCCAGCACCTCCGGGACTTCGCTCACAGATACGCAGTATTTT. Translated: CASTSGTSLTDTQYF.

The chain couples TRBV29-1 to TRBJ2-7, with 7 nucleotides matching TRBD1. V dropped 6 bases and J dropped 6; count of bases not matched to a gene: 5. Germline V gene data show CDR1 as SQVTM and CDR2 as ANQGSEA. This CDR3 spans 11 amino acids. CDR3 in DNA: TGCAGCGTACTTAGGGGGCGCGAGCAGTACTTC. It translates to CSVLRGREQYF.

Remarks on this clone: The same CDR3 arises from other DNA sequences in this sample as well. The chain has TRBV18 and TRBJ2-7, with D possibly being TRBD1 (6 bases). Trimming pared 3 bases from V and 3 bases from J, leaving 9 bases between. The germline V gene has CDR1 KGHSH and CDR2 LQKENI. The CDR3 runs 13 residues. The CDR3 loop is CASSPPDSYEQYF. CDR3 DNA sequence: TGTGCCAGCTCACCCCCGGACAGCTACGAGCAGTACTTC.

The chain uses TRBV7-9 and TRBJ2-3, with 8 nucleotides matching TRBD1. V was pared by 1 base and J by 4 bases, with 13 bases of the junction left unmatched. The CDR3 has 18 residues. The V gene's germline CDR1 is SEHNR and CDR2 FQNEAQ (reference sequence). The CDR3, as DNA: TGTGCCAGCAGCTTAGGGGGGGACAGGCGTATTAGAGCAGATACGCAGTATTTT. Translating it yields CASSLGGDRRIRADTQYF.

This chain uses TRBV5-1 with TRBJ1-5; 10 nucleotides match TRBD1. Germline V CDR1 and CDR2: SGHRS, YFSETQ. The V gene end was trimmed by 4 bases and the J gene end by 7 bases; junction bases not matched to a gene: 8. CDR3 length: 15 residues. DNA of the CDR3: TGCGCCAGCAGCCGCGGGACAGGGGTTGGACAGCCCCAGCATTTT. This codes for CASSRGTGVGQPQHF. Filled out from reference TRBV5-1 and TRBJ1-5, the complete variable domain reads KAGVTQTPRYLIKTRGQQVTLSCSPISGHRSVSWYQQTPGQGLQFLFEYFSETQRNKGNFPGRFSGRQFSNSRSEMNVSTLELGDSALYLCASSRGTGVGQPQHFGDGTRLSIL.

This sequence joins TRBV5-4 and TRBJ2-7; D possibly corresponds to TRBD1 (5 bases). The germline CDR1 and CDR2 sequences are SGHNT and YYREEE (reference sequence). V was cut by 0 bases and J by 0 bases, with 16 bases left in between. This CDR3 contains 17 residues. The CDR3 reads CASSLAGFRASSYEQYF. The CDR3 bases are TGTGCCAGCAGCTTGGCCGGTTTCAGGGCTAGCTCCTACGAGCAGTACTTC.

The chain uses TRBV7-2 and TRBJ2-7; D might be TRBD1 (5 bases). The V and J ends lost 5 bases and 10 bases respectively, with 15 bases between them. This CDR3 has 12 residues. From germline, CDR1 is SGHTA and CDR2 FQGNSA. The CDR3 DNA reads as TGTGCCAGCAGCACTGACAGTGGCTTTCAGTACTTC. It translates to CASSTDSGFQYF.

The DNA for the CDR3 is TGTGCCAGCAGTGGGACTAGCGGGAGGCTAAATGAGCAGTTCTTC. Translation: CASSGTSGRLNEQFF. V is TRBV28 and J is TRBJ2-1, with 15 bases fitting TRBD2. V gave up 5 bases and J gave up 7 bases; unmatched junction bases: 3. The CDR3 is made up of 15 amino acids. Germline CDR1 reads MDHEN; CDR2 reads SYDVKM.

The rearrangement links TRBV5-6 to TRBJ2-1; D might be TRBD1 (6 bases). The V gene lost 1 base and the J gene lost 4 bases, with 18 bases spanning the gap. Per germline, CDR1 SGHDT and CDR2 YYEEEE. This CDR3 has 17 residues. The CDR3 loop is CASSLYSWTVTYNEQFF. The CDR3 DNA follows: TGTGCCAGCAGCTTGTACTCGTGGACAGTGACGTACAATGAGCAGTTCTTC.

Here the CDR3 reads CASSPQGANTEAFF. The CDR3, as DNA: TGTGCCAGCAGCCCACAGGGGGCTAACACTGAAGCTTTCTTT. The genes are TRBV7-2 and TRBJ1-1, with 9 bases matching TRBD1. Germline values: CDR1 SGHTA, CDR2 FQGNSA. The CDR3 is 14 residues long. V gave up 5 bases and J gave up 2 bases; unmatched junction bases: 3.

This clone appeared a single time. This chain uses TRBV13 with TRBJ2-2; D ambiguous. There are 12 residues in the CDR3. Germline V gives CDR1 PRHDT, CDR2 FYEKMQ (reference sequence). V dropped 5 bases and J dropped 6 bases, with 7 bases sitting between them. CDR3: CASSAISGELFF. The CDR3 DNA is TGTGCCAGCAGCGCGATCTCCGGGGAGCTGTTTTTT.

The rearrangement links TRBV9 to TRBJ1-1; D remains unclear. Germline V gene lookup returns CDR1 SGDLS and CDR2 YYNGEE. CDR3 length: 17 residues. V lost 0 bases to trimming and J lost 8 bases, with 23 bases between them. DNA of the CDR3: TGTGCCAGCAGCGTAGTATCGTTCCTTGGTAGTCCATCCGAAGCTTTCTTT. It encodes CASSVVSFLGSPSEAFF.

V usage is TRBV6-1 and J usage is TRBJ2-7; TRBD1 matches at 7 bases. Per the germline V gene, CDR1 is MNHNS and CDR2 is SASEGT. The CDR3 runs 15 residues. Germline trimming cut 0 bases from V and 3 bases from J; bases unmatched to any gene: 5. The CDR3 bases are TGTGCCAGCAGTGAAGCGGGACAGATTTACTACGAGCAGTACTTC. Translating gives CASSEAGQIYYEQYF.

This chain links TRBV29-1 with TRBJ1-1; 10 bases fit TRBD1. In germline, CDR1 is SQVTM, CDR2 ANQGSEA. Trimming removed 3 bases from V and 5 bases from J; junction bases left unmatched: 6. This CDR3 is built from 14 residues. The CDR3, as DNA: TGCAGCGTTGATCAGAGACAGGGGGCGACTGAAGCTTTCTTT. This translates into CSVDQRQGATEAFF.

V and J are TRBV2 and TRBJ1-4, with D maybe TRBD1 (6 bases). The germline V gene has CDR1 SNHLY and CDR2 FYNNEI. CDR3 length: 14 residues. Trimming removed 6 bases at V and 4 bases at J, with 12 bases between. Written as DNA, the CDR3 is TGTGCCAGCAGGTCCGGGACAAGTAATGAAAAACTGTTTTTT. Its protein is CASRSGTSNEKLFF.

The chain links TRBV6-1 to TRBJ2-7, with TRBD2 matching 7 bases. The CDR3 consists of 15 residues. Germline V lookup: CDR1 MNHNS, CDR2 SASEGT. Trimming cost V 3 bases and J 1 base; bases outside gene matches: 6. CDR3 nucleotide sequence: TGTGCCAGCAGTGAGGTGGGGGGGAGTTCCTACGAGCAGTACTTC. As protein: CASSEVGGSSYEQYF.

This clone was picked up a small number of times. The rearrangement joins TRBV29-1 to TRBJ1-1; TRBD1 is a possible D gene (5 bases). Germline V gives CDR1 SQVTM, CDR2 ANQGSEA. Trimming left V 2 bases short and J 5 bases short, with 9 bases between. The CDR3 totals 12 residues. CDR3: CSVEQGSTEAFF. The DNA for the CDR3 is TGCAGCGTTGAACAGGGCAGTACTGAAGCTTTCTTT.

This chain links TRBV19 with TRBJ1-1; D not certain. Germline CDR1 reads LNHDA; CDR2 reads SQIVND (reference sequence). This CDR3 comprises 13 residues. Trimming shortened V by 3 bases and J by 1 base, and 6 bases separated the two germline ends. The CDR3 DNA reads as TGTGCCAGTAGTATCACAGCGAACACTGAAGCTTTCTTT. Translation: CASSITANTEAFF. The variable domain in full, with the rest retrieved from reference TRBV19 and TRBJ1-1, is DGGITQSPKYLFRKEGQNVTLSCEQNLNHDAMYWYRQDPGQGLRLIYYSQIVNDFQKGDIAEGYSVSREKKESFPLTVTSAQKNPTAFYLCASSITANTEAFFGQGTRLTVV.